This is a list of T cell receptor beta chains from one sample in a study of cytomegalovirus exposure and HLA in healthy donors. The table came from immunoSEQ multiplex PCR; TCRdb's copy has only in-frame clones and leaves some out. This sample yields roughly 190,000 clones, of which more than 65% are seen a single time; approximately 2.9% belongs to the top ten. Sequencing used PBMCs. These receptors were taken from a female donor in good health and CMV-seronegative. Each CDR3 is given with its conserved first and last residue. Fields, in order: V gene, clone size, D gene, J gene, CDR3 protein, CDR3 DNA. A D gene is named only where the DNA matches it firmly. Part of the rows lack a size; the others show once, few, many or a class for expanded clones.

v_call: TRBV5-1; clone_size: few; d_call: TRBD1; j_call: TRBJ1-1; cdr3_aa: CASSEGQGDVTEAFF; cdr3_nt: TGCGCCAGCAGCGAAGGACAGGGGGATGTCACTGAAGCTTTCTTT
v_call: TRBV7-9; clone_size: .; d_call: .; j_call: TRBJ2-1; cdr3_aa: CASSFSGHTYNEQFF; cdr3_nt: TGTGCCAGCAGCTTTTCGGGACATACGTACAATGAGCAGTTCTTC
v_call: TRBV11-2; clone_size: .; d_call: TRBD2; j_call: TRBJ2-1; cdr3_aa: CASSFLGLAGDNEQFF; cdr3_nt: TGTGCCAGCAGCTTTCTTGGACTAGCGGGAGACAATGAGCAGTTCTTC
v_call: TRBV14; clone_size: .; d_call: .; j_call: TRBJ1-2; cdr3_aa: CASSHGPTYGYTF; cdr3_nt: TGTGCCAGCAGCCATGGCCCGACTTATGGCTACACCTTC
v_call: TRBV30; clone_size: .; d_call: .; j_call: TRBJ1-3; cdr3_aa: CAWKKTGGAGGNTIYF; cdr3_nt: TGTGCCTGGAAAAAGACGGGGGGCGCCGGGGGAAACACCATATATTTT
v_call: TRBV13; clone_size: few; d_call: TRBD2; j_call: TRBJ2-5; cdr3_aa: CASSLVGGGSQETQYF; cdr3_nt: TGTGCCAGCAGCTTAGTCGGCGGGGGTTCCCAAGAGACCCAGTACTTC
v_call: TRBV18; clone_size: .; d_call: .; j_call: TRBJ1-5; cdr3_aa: CASSAQGRDQPQHF; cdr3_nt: TGTGCCAGCTCAGCTCAGGGAAGAGACCAGCCCCAGCATTTT
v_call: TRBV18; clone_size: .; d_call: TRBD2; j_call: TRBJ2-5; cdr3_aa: CASSRGLAGVETQYF; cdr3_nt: TGTGCCAGCTCTCGTGGACTAGCGGGAGTGGAGACCCAGTACTTC
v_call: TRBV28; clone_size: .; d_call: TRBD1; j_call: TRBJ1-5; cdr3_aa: CASSLWAGGHSNQPQHF; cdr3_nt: TGTGCCAGCAGTTTATGGGCAGGGGGGCATAGCAATCAGCCCCAGCATTTT
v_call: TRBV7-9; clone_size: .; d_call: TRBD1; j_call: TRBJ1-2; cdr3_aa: CASNVGQDYGYTF; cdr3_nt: TGTGCCAGCAACGTTGGACAGGACTATGGCTACACCTTC
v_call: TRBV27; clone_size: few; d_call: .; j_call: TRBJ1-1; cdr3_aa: CASSLKAAGPWTEAFF; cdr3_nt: TGTGCCAGCAGTTTAAAGGCGGCGGGGCCGTGGACTGAAGCTTTCTTT